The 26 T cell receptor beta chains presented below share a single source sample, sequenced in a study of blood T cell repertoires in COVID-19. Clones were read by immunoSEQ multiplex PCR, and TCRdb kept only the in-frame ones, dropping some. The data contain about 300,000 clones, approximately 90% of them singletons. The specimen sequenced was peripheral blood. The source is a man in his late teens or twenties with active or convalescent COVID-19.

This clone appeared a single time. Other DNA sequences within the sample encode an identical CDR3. The CDR3 bases are TGCGCCAGCAGCTTACAGGGGAACACTGAAGCTTTCTTT. Translation gives CASSLQGNTEAFF. This chain links TRBV5-1 with TRBJ1-1, with TRBD1 as a possible D gene (6 bases). V shed 2 bases and J shed 1 base, with 6 bases lying between them. Germline assignment: CDR1 SGHRS and CDR2 YFSETQ. The CDR3 runs to 13 residues. Full variable domain (rest looked up from reference TRBV5-1 and TRBJ1-1): KAGVTQTPRYLIKTRGQQVTLSCSPISGHRSVSWYQQTPGQGLQFLFEYFSETQRNKGNFPGRFSGRQFSNSRSEMNVSTLELGDSALYLCASSLQGNTEAFFGQGTRLTVV.

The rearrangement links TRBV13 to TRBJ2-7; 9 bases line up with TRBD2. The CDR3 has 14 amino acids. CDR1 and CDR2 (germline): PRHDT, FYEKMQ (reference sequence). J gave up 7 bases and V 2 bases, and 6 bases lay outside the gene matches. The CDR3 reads CASSLTAGGEEQYF. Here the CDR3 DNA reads TGTGCCAGCAGCTTAACAGCGGGAGGCGAAGAGCAGTACTTC.

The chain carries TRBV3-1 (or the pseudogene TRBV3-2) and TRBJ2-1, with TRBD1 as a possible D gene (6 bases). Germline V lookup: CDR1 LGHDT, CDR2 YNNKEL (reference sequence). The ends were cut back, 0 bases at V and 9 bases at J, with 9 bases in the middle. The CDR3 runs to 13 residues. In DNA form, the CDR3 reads TGTGCCAGCAGCCAAGAACAGGGCAGTGAGCAGTTCTTC. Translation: CASSQEQGSEQFF.

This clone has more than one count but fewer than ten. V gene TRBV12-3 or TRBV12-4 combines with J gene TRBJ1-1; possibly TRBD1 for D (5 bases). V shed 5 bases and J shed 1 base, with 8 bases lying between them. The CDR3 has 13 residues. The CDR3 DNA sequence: TGTGCCAGCAGTCACCAGGGGAACACTGAAGCTTTCTTT. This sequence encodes CASSHQGNTEAFF.

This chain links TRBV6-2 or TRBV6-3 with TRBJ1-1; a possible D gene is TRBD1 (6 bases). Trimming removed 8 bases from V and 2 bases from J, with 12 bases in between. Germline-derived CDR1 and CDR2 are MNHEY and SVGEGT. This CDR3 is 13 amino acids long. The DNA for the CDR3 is TGTGCCAGCGGCCGGGACACCAACACTGAAGCTTTCTTT. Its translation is CASGRDTNTEAFF.

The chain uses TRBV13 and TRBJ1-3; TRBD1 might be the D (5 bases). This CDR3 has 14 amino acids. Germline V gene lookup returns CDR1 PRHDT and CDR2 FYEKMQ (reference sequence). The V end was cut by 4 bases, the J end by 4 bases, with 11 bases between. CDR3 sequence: CASSSRQTGNTIYF. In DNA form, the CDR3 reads TGTGCCAGCAGCTCGAGACAGACCGGAAACACCATATATTTT.

CDR3 in amino acids: CASTQTYWERRTEAFF. As DNA, the CDR3 is TGTGCCAGCACCCAGACGTACTGGGAAAGGAGGACTGAAGCTTTCTTT. The gene calls are TRBV6-6 and TRBJ1-1, with D hard to call. Between the trimmed V and J ends, which lost 7 bases and 5 bases, there was a span of 23 bases. The CDR3 consists of 16 residues. Germline V gene sequence: CDR1 MNHNY, CDR2 SVGAGI (reference sequence).

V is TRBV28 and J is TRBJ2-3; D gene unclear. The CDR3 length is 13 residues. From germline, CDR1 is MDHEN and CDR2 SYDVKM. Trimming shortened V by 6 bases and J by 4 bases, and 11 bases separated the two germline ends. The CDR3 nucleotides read TGTGCCAGCAGAGCACTACTTCCAGATACGCAGTATTTT. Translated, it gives CASRALLPDTQYF.

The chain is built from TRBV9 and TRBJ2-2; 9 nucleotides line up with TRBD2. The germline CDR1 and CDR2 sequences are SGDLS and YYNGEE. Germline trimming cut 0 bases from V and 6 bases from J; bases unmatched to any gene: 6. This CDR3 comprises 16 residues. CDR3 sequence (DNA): TGTGCCAGCAGCGTAGAGTTAGCGGGAGAAGCCGGGGAGCTGTTTTTT. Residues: CASSVELAGEAGELFF.

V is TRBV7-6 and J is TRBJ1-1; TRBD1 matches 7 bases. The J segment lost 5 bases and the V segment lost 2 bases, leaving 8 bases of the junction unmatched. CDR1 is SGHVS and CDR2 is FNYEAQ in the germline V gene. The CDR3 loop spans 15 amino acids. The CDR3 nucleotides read TGTGCCAGCAGCTTAAGGGGGCTTTTAGTTACTGAAGCTTTCTTT. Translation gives CASSLRGLLVTEAFF. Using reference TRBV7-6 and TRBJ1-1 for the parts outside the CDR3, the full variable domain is GAGVSQSPRYKVTKRGQDVALRCDPISGHVSLYWYRQALGQGPEFLTYFNYEAQQDKSGLPNDRFSAERPEGSISTLTIQRTEQRDSAMYRCASSLRGLLVTEAFFGQGTRLTVV.

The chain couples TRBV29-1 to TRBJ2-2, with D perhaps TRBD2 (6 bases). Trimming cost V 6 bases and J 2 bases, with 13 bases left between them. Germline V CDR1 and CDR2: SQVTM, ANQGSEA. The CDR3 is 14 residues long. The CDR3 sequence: CSVGAGQNTGELFF. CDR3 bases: TGCAGCGTAGGGGCGGGGCAAAACACCGGGGAGCTGTTTTTT.

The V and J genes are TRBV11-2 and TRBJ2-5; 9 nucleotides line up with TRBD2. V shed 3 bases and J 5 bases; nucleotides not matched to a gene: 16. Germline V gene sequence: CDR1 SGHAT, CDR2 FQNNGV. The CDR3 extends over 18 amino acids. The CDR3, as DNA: TGTGCCAGCAGCTTCACCCCTCTCCGAGCGGGGGGCAGGGAGACCCAGTACTTC. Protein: CASSFTPLRAGGRETQYF.

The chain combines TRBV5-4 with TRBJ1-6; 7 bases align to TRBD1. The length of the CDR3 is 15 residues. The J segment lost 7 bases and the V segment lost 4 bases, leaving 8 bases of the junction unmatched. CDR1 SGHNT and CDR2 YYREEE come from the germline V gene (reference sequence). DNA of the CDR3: TGTGCCAGCAGCCCTACGACAGGGCACAATTCACCCCTCCACTTT. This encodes CASSPTTGHNSPLHF.

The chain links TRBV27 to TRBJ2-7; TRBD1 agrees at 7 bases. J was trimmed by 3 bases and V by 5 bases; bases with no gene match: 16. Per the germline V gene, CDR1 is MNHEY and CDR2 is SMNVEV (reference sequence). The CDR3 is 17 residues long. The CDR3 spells CASSLRQGRGQNYEQYF. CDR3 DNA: TGTGCCAGCAGTCTCCGACAGGGTAGGGGACAAAACTACGAGCAGTACTTC.

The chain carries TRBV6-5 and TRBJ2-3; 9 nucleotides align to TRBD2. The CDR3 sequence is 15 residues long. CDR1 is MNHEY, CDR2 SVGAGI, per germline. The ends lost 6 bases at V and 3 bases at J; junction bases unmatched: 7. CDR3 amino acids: CASSLAGLGTDTQYF. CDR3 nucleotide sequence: TGTGCCAGCAGCCTAGCGGGGTTAGGGACAGATACGCAGTATTTT.

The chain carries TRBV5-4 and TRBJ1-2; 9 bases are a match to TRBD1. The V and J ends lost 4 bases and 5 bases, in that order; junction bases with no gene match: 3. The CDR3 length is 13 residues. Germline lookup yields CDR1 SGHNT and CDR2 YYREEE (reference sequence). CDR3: CASSTGGRYGYTF. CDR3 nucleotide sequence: TGTGCCAGCAGCACAGGGGGCCGGTATGGCTACACCTTC.

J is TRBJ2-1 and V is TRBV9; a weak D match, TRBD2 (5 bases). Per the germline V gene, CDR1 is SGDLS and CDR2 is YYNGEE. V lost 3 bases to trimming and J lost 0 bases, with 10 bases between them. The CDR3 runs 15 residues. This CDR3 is CASSESGYSYNEQFF. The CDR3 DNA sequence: TGTGCCAGCAGCGAGAGCGGTTACTCCTACAATGAGCAGTTCTTC.

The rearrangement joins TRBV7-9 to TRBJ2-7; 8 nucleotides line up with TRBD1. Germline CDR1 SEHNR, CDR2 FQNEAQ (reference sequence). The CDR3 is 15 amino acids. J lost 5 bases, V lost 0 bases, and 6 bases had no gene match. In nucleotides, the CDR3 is TGTGCCAGCAGCTTAGCCCCGACAGGGGACCACGAGCAGTACTTC. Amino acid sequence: CASSLAPTGDHEQYF.

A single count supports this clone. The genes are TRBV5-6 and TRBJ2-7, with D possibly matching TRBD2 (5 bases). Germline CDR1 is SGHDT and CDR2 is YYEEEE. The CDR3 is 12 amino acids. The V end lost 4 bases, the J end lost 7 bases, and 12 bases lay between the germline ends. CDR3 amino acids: CASSPRGREQYF. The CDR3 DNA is TGTGCCAGCAGCCCCCGCGGGCGTGAGCAGTACTTC.

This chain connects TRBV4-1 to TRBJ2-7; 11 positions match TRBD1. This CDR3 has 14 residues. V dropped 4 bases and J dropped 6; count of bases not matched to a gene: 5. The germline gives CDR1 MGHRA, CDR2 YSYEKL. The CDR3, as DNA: TGCGCCAGCAGCCTTCGGACAGGGGGCGGCGAGCAGTACTTC. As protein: CASSLRTGGGEQYF.

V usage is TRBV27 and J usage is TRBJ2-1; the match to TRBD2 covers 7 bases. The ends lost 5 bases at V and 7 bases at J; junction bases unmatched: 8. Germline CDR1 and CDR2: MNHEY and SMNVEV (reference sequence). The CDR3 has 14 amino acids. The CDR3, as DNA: TGTGCCAGCAGTATTGGGACTAACGGAAATGAGCAGTTCTTC. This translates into CASSIGTNGNEQFF.

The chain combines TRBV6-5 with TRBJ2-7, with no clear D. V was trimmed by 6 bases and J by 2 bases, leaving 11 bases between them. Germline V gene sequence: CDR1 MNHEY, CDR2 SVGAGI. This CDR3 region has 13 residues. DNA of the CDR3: TGTGCCAGCAGGTATCGGGTCACCTACGAGCAGTACTTC. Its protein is CASRYRVTYEQYF.

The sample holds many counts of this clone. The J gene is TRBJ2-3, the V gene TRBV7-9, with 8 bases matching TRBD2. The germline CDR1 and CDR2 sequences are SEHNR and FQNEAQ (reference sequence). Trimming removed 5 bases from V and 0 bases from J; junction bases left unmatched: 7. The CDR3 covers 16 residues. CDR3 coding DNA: TGTGCCAGCAGCCCAGGACTAGCTGCTAGCACAGATACGCAGTATTTT. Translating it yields CASSPGLAASTDTQYF. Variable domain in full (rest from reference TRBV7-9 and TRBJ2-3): DTGVSQNPRHKITKRGQNVTFRCDPISEHNRLYWYRQTLGQGPEFLTYFQNEAQLEKSRLLSDRFSAERPKGSFSTLEIQRTEQGDSAMYLCASSPGLAASTDTQYFGPGTRLTVL.

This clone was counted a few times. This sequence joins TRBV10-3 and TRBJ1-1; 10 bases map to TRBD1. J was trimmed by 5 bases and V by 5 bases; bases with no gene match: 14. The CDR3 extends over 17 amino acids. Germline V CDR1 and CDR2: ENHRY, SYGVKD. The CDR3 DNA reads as TGTGCCATCAGTACCAATTTCGGACAGGGGGTGAGGACTGAAGCTTTCTTT. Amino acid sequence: CAISTNFGQGVRTEAFF.

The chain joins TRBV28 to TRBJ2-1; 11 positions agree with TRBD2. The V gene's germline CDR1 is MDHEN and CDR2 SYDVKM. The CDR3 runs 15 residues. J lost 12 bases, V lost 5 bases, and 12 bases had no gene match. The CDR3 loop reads CASSLIAGGTPGQFF. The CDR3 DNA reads TGTGCCAGCAGTCTGATAGCGGGAGGGACTCCGGGGCAGTTCTTC.

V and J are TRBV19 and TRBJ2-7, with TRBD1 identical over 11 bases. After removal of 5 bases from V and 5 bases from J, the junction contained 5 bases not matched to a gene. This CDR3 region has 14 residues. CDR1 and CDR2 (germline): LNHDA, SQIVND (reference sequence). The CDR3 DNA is TGTGCCAGTAGTTTCGGACAGGGGGCCAACGAGCAGTACTTC. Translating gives CASSFGQGANEQYF. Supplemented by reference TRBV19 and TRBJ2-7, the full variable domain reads DGGITQSPKYLFRKEGQNVTLSCEQNLNHDAMYWYRQDPGQGLRLIYYSQIVNDFQKGDIAEGYSVSREKKESFPLTVTSAQKNPTAFYLCASSFGQGANEQYFGPGTRLTVT.